This entry features one T cell receptor (beta chain) sequence. CDR3 length: 14 residues. Germline CDR1 is MNHEY and CDR2 is SVGAGI. V was pared by 10 bases and J by 4 bases, with 9 bases of the junction left unmatched. Following extraction, RNA underwent reverse transcription to cDNA, which served as the sequencing template. Sequencing was performed with immunoSEQ multiplex PCR; in TCRdb, only in-frame clones are kept and a portion is missing. Here the sample spans about 120,000 clones, 35% to 40% being singletons. This entry comes from a study of CD8+ T cells in alopecia areata. Study as a whole: Administration of oral tofacitinib to treated patients was at 5 to 10 mg twice daily.

The sample taken for sequencing was CD4+ T cells sorted from blood. The chain employs TRBV6-5 and TRBJ2-2, with 7 positions matching TRBD1. The TCR originated in a human donor with alopecia areata. The DNA of the CDR3 is TGTGCCACCTGGACAGGCGTCGGCACCGGGGAGCTGTTTTTT. Its protein product is CATWTGVGTGELFF.